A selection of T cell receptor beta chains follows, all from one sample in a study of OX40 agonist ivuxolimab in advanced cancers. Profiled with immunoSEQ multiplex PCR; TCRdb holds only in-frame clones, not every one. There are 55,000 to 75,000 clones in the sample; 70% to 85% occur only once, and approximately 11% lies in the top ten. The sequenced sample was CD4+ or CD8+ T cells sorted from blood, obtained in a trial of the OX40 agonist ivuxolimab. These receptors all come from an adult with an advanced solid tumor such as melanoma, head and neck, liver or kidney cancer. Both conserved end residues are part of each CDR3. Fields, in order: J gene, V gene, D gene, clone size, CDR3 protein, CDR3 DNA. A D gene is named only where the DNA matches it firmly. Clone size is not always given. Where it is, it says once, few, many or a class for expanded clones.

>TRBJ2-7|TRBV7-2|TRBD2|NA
CASSLAGGGYEQYF
TGTGCCAGCAGCTTGGCGGGAGGAGGCTACGAGCAGTACTTC
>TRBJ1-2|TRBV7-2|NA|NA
CASSPTGRAYGYTF
TGTGCCAGCAGCCCTACAGGGAGGGCCTATGGCTACACCTTC
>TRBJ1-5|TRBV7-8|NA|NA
CASSLGRQGGQPQHF
TGTGCCAGCAGCTTAGGAAGGCAGGGCGGTCAGCCCCAGCATTTT
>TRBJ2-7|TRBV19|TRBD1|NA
CASSRQGYEQYF
TGTGCCAGTAGTAGACAGGGTTACGAGCAGTACTTC
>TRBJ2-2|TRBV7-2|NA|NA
CASSWLAMNTGELFF
TGTGCCAGCAGCTGGCTAGCGATGAACACCGGGGAGCTGTTTTTT
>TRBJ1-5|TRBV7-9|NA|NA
CASSLGNQPQHF
TGTGCCAGCAGCTTGGGGAATCAGCCCCAGCATTTT
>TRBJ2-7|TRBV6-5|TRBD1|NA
CASSYTGQGNDEQYF
TGTGCCAGCAGTTACACCGGACAGGGTAACGACGAGCAGTACTTC
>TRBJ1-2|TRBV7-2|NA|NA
CASSGPWGFGGSYGYTF
TGTGCCAGCAGCGGACCCTGGGGGTTTGGAGGATCCTATGGCTACACCTTC
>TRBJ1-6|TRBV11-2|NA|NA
CASRGYNSPLHF
TGTGCCAGCAGGGGATATAATTCACCCCTCCACTTT
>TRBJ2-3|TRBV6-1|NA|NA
CASSRGPGDTQYF
TGTGCCAGCAGTCGTGGACCGGGGGATACGCAGTATTTT
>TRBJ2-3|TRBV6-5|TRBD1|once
CASSYTGTGGTDTQYF
TGTGCCAGCAGTTATACCGGGACAGGGGGCACAGATACGCAGTATTTT
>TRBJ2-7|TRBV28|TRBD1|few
CASTGQGADEQYF
TGTGCCAGCACAGGACAGGGGGCGGACGAGCAGTACTTC
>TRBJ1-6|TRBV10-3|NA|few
CAMGSSGAPLHF
TGTGCCATGGGGTCCTCAGGGGCACCCCTCCACTTT